This T cell receptor (beta chain) is drawn from a study of long-term antiretroviral therapy in people with HIV. Germline CDR1 and CDR2: SQVTM and ANQGSEA. The ends were cut back, 4 bases at V and 1 base at J, with 7 bases in the middle. CDR3 length equals 13 residues. The authors ran the immunoSEQ assay, v3.0, at survey level. TCRdb keeps only in-frame clones here, not all; method: immunoSEQ multiplex PCR. The repertoire holds some 16,000 clones, with over 65% as singletons. This sample comprised unsorted PBMCs, obtained 2.1 years after starting antiretroviral therapy. J is TRBJ2-2 and V is TRBV29-1; no firm D call. The sequence derives from a man aged 35-49 years with HIV. The CDR3 reads CSVGQENTGELFF. The CDR3 coding sequence is TGCAGCGTTGGGCAGGAGAACACCGGGGAGCTGTTTTTT.